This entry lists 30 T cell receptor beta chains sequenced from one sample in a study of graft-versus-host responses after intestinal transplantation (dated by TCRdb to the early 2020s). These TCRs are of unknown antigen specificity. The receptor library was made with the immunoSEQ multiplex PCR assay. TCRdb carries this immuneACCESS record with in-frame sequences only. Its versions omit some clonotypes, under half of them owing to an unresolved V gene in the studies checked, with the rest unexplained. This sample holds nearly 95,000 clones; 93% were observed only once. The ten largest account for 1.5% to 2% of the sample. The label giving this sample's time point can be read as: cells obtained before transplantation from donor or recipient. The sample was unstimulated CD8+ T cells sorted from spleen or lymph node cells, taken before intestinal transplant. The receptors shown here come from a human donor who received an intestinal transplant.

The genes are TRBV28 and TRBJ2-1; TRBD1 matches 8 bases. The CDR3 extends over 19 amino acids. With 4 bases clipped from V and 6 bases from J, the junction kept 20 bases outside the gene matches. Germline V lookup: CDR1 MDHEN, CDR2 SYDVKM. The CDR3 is CASSSPLYYQGAGSNEQFF. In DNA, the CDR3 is TGTGCCAGCAGTTCTCCTCTCTACTATCAGGGGGCGGGTTCCAATGAGCAGTTCTTC.

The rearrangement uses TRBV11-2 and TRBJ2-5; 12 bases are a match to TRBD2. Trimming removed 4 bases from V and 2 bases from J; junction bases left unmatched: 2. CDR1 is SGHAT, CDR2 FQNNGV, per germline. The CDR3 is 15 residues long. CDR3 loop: CASSSLAGGQETQYF. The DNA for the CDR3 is TGTGCCAGCAGCTCACTAGCGGGGGGACAAGAGACCCAGTACTTC.

CDR3 coding DNA: TGCAGTGCCCCGTATGGCTACACCTTC. Its protein is CSAPYGYTF. The chain is built from TRBV20-1 and TRBJ1-2; no definite D call. V was clipped by 6 bases and J by 5 bases, with 4 bases between them. Per the germline V gene, CDR1 is DFQATT and CDR2 is SNEGSKA (reference sequence). This CDR3 region has 9 residues.

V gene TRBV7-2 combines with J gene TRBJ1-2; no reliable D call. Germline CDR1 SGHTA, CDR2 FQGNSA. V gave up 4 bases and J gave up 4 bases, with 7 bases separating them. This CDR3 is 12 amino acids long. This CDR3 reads CASSSGLYGYTF. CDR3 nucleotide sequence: TGTGCCAGCAGCTCCGGACTCTATGGCTACACCTTC.

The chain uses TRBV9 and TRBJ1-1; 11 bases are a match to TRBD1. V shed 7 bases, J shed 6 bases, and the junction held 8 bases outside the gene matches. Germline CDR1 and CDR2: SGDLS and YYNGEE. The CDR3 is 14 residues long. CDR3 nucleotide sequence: TGTGCCAGCGGACCTCTGGGACAGGGGGCTGAAGCTTTCTTT. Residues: CASGPLGQGAEAFF.

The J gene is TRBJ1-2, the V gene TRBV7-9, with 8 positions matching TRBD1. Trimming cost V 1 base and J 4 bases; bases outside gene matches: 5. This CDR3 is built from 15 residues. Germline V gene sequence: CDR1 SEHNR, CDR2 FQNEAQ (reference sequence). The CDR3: CASSLGAGGSYGYTF. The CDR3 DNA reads TGTGCCAGCAGCTTAGGGGCAGGGGGCAGCTATGGCTACACCTTC.

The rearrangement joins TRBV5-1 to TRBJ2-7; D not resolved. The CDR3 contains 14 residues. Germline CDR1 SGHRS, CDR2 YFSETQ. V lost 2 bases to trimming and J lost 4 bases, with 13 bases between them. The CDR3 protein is CASSLMGSGYEQYF. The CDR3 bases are TGCGCCAGCAGCTTAATGGGTTCCGGGTACGAGCAGTACTTC.

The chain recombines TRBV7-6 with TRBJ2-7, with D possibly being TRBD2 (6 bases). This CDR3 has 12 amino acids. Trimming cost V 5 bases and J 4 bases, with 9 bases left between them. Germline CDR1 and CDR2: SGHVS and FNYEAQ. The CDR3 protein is CASSPGGYEQYF. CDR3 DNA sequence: TGTGCCAGCAGCCCTGGGGGGTACGAGCAGTACTTC.

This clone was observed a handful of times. CDR3 sequence reads: CASSEPTGVTDTQYF. For the CDR3, the DNA is TGTGCCAGCAGTGAACCCACAGGGGTCACAGATACGCAGTATTTT. The chain couples TRBV6-1 to TRBJ2-3; TRBD1 agrees at 7 bases. The CDR3 length is 15 residues. The germline V gene encodes CDR1 MNHNS and CDR2 SASEGT. V trimming: 2 bases; J trimming: 2 bases; junction bases outside the gene matches: 4.

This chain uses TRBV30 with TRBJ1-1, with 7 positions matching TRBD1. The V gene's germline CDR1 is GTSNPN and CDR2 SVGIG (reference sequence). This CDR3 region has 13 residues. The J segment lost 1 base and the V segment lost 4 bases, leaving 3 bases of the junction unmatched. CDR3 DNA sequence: TGTGCCTGGACAGGGGGTACGAACACTGAAGCTTTCTTT. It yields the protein CAWTGGTNTEAFF.

CDR3 amino acids: CASWRAGYGYTF. Here the CDR3 DNA reads TGTGCCAGCTGGCGGGCAGGCTATGGCTACACCTTC. The chain carries TRBV9 and TRBJ1-2; D ambiguous. Germline-derived CDR1 and CDR2 are SGDLS and YYNGEE. The CDR3 spans 12 residues. Trimming left V 7 bases short and J 4 bases short, with 11 bases between.

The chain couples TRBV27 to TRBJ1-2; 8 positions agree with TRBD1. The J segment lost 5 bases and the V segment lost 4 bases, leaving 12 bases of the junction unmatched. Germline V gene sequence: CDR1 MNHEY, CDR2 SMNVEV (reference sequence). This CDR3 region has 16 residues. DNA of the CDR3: TGTGCCAGCAGTTCCCGACAGGGGAATCAGGGATATGGCTACACCTTC. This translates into CASSSRQGNQGYGYTF.

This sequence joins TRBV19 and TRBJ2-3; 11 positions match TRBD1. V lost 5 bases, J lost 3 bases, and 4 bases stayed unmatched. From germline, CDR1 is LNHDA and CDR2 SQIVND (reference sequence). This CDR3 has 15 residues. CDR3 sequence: CASSVGQGATDTQYF. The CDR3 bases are TGTGCCAGTAGTGTCGGACAGGGGGCGACAGATACGCAGTATTTT. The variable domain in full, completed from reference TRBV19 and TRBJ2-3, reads DGGITQSPKYLFRKEGQNVTLSCEQNLNHDAMYWYRQDPGQGLRLIYYSQIVNDFQKGDIAEGYSVSREKKESFPLTVTSAQKNPTAFYLCASSVGQGATDTQYFGPGTRLTVL.

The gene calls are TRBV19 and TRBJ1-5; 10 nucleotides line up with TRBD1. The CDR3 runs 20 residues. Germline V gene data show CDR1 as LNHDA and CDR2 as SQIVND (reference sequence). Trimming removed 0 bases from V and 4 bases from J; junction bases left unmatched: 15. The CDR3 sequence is CASSIDGVGTGATLNQPQHF. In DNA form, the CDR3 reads TGTGCCAGTAGTATAGACGGGGTAGGGACAGGGGCAACTTTAAATCAGCCCCAGCATTTT. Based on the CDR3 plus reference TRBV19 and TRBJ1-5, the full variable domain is DGGITQSPKYLFRKEGQNVTLSCEQNLNHDAMYWYRQDPGQGLRLIYYSQIVNDFQKGDIAEGYSVSREKKESFPLTVTSAQKNPTAFYLCASSIDGVGTGATLNQPQHFGDGTRLSIL.

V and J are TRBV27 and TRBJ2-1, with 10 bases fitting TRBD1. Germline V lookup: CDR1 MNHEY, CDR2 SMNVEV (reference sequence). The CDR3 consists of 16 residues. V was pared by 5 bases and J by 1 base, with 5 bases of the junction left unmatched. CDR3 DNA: TGTGCCAGCAGTCCTTGGACAGGGGGGTCCTACAATGAGCAGTTCTTC. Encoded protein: CASSPWTGGSYNEQFF.

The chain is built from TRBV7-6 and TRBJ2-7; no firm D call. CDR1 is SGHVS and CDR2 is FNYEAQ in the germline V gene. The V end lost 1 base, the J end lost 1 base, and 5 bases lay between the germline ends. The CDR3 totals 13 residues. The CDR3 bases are TGTGCCAGCAGCTTAGGAGAGTCCTACGAGCAGTACTTC. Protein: CASSLGESYEQYF.

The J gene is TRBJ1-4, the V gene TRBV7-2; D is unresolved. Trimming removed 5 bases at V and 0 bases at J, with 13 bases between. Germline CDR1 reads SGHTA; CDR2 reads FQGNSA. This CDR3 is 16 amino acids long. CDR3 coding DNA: TGTGCCAGCAGCCCCTTGGGTGGAGCAACTAATGAAAAACTGTTTTTT. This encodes CASSPLGGATNEKLFF.

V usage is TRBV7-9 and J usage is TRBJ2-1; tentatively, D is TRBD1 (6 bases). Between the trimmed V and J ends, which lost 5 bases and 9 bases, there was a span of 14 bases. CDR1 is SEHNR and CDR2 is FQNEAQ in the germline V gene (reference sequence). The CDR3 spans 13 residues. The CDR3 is CASSPRTESEQFF. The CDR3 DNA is TGTGCCAGCAGCCCGAGGACAGAAAGTGAGCAGTTCTTC.

DNA of the CDR3: TGTGCCAGCAGTTTATTTCCGGGACAGGGAGATGGCTACACCTTC. It codes for CASSLFPGQGDGYTF. The chain links TRBV27 to TRBJ1-2; 9 bases line up with TRBD1. The CDR3 totals 15 residues. Germline V lookup: CDR1 MNHEY, CDR2 SMNVEV (reference sequence). The V segment lost 1 base and the J segment 6 bases; nucleotides outside the gene matches: 6.

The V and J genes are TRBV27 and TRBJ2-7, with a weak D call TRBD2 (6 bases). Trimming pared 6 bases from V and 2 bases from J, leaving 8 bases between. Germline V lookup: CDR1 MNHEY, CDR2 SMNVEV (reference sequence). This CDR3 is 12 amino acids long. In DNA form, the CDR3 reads TGTGCCAGCAGACGGGGGACCTACGAGCAGTACTTC. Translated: CASRRGTYEQYF.

The chain's CDR3 is CASSLLPSGGNTDTQYF. CDR3 nucleotide sequence: TGTGCCAGCAGCTTATTACCTAGCGGGGGGAACACAGATACGCAGTATTTT. The chain is built from TRBV7-9 and TRBJ2-3, with 11 bases fitting TRBD2. Trimming cost V 2 bases and J 2 bases; bases outside gene matches: 6. Germline V gene sequence: CDR1 SEHNR, CDR2 FQNEAQ (reference sequence). The CDR3 extends over 17 amino acids.

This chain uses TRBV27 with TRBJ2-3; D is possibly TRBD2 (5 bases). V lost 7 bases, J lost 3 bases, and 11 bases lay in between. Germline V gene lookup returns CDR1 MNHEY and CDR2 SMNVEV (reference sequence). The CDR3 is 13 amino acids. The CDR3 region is CASTSGKTDTQYF. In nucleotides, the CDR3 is TGTGCCAGCACATCGGGGAAGACAGATACGCAGTATTTT.

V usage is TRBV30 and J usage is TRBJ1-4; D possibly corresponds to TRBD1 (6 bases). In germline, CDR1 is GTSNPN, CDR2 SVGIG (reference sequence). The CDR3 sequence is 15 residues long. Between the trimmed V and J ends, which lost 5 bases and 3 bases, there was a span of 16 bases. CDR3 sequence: CAWSWGGRANEKLFF. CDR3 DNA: TGTGCCTGGTCCTGGGGGGGGCGAGCTAATGAAAAACTGTTTTTT.

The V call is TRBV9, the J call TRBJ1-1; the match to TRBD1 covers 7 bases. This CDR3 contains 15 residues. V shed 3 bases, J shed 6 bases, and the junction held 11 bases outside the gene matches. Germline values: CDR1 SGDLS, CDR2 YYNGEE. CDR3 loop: CASSDVAGTAAEAFF. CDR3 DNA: TGTGCCAGCAGCGACGTAGCCGGGACAGCGGCTGAAGCTTTCTTT.

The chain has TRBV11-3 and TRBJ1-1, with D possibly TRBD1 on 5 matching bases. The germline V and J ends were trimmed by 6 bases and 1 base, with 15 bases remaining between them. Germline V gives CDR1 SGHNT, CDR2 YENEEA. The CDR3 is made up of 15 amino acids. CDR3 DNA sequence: TGTGCCAGCAGTGACCCAGGGATAGGGAACACTGAAGCTTTCTTT. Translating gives CASSDPGIGNTEAFF.

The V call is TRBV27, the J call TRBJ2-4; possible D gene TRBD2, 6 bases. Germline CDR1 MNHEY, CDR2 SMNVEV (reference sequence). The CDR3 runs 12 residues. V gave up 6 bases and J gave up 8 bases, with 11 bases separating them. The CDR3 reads CASSPGADIQYF. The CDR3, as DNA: TGTGCCAGCAGCCCGGGAGCGGACATTCAGTACTTC.

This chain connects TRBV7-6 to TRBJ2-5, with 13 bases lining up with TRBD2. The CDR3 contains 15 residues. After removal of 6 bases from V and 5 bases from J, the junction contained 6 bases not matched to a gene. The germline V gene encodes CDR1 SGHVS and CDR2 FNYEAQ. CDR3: CASRTSGGAGETQYF. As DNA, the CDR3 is TGTGCCAGCAGAACTAGCGGGGGGGCCGGGGAGACCCAGTACTTC. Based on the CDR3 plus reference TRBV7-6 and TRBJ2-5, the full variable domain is GAGVSQSPRYKVTKRGQDVALRCDPISGHVSLYWYRQALGQGPEFLTYFNYEAQQDKSGLPNDRFSAERPEGSISTLTIQRTEQRDSAMYRCASRTSGGAGETQYFGPGTRLLVL.

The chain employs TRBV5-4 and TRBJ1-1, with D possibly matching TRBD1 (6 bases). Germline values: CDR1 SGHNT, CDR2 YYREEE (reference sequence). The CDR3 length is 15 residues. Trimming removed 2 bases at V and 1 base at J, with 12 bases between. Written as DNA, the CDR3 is TGTGCCAGCAGCTTATGGGGGCCGGAGAACACTGAAGCTTTCTTT. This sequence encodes CASSLWGPENTEAFF. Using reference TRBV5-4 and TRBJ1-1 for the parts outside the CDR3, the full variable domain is ETGVTQSPTHLIKTRGQQVTLRCSSQSGHNTVSWYQQALGQGPQFIFQYYREEENGRGNFPPRFSGLQFPNYSSELNVNALELDDSALYLCASSLWGPENTEAFFGQGTRLTVV.

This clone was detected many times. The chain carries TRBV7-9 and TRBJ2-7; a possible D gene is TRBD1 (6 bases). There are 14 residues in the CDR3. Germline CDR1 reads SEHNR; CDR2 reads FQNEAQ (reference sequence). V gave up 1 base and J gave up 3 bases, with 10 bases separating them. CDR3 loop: CASSLDRVGYEQYF. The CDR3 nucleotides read TGTGCCAGCAGCTTAGACAGGGTAGGCTACGAGCAGTACTTC.

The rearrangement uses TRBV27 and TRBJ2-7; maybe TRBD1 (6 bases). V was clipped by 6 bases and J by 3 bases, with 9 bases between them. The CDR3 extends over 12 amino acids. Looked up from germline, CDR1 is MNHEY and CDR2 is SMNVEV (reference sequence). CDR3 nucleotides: TGTGCCAGCAGAACAGGGAGCTACGAGCAGTACTTC. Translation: CASRTGSYEQYF.